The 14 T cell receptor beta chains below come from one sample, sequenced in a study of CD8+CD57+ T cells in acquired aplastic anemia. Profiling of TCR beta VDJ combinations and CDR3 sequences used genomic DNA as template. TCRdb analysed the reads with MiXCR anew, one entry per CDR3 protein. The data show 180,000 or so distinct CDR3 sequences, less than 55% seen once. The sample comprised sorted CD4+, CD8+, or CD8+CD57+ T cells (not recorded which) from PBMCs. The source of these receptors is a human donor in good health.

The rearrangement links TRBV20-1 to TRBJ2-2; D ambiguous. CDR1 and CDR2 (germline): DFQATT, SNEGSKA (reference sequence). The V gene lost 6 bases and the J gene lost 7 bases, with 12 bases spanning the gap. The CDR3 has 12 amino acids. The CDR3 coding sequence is TGCAGTGCCTCTACCGCCCACGGGGAGCTGTTTTTT. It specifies CSASTAHGELFF.

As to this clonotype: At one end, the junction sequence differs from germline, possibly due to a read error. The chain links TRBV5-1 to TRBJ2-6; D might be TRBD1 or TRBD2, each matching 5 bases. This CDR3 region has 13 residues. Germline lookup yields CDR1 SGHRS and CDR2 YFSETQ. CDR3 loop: CASSLDGTNVLTF. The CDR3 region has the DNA TGCGCCAGCAGCTTGGACGGGACCAACGTCCTGACCTTC.

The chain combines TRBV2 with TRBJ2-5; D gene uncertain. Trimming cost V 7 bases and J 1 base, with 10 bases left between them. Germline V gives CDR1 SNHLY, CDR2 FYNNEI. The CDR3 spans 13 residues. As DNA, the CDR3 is TGTGCCAGCACTCGACACGGCCAAGAGACCCAGTACTTC. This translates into CASTRHGQETQYF.

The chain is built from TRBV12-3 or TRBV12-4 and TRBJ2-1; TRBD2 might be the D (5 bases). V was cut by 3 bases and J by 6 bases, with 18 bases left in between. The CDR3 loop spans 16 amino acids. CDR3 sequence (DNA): TGTGCCAGCAGTTTGGTTTCAGTTGCGGGTTCCAATGAGCAGTTCTTC. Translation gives CASSLVSVAGSNEQFF.

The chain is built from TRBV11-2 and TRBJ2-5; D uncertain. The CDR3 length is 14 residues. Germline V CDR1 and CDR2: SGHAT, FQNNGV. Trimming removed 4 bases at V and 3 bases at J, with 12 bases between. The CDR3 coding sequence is TGTGCCAGCAGCTCGCCGACGAGAAAAGAGACCCAGTACTTC. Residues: CASSSPTRKETQYF.

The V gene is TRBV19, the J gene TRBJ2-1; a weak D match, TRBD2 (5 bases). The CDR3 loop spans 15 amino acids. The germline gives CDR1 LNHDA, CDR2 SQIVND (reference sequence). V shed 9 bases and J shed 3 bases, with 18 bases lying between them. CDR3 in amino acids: CASNPGTFIYNEQFF. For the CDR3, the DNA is TGTGCCAGCAACCCGGGAACTTTCATCTACAATGAGCAGTTCTTC.

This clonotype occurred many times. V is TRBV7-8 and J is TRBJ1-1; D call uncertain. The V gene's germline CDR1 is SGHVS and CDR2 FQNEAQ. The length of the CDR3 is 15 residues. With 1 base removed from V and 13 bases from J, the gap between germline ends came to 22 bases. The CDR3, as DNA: TGTGCCAGCAGCTTAGGGGCAAAAACATCCTTGAAGCTTTTCTTT. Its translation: CASSLGAKTSLKLFF.

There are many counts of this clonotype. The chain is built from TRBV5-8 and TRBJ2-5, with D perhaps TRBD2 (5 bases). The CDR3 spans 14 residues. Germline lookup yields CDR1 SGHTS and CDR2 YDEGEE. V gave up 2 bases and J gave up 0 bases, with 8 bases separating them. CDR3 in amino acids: CASSLEGYQETQYF. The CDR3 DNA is TGTGCCAGCAGCTTAGAGGGATACCAAGAGACCCAGTACTTC.

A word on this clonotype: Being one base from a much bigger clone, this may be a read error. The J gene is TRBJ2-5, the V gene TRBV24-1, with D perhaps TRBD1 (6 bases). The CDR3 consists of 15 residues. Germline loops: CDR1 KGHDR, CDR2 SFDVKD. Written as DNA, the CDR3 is TGTGCCACCAGTGACCCCGGACAGTACCAAGAGGCCCAGTACTTC. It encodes CATSDPGQYQEAQYF.

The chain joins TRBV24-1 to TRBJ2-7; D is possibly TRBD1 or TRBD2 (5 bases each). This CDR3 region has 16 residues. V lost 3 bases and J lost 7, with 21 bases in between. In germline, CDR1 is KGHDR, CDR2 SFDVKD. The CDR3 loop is CATSDVRDRTYDEQYF. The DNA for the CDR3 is TGTGCCACCAGTGATGTCAGGGACCGAACCTACGATGAGCAGTACTTC.

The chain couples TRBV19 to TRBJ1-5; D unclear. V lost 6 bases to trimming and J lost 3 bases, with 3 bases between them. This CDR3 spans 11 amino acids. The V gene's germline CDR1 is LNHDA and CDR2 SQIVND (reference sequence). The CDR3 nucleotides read TGTGCCAGTAGCGACAATCAGCCCCAGCATTTT. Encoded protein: CASSDNQPQHF.

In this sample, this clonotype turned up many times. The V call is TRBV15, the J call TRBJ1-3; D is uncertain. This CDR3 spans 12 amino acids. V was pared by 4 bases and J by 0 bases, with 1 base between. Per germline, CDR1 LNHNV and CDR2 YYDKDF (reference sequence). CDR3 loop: CATSNSGNTIYF. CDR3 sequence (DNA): TGTGCCACCAGCAACTCTGGAAACACCATATATTTT.

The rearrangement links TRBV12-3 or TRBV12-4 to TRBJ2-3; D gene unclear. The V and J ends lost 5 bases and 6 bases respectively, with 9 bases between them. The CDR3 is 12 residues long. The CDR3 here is CASSSTRDTQYF. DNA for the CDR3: TGTGCCAGCAGTAGCACGAGGGATACGCAGTATTTT.

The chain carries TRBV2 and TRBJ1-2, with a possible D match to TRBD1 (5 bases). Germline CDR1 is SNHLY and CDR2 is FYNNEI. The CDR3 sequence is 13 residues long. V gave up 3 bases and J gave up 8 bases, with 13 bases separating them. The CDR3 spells CASSEEGMGGYTF. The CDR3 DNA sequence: TGTGCCAGCAGTGAGGAGGGGATGGGAGGCTACACCTTC.